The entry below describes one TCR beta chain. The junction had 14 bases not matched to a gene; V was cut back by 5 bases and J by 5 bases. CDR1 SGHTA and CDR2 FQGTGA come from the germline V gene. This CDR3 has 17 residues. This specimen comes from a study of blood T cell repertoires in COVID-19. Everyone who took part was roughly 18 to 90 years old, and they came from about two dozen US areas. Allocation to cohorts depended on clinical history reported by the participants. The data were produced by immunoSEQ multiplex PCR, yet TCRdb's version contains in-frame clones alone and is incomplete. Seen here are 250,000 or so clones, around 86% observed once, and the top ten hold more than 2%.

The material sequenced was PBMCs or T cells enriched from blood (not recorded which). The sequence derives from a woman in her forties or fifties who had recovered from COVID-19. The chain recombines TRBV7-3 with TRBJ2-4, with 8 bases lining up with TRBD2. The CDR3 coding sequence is TGTGCCAGCAGCCTCCGTGGAGCGGGGGCTACCCAAAACATTCAGTACTTC. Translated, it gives CASSLRGAGATQNIQYF.